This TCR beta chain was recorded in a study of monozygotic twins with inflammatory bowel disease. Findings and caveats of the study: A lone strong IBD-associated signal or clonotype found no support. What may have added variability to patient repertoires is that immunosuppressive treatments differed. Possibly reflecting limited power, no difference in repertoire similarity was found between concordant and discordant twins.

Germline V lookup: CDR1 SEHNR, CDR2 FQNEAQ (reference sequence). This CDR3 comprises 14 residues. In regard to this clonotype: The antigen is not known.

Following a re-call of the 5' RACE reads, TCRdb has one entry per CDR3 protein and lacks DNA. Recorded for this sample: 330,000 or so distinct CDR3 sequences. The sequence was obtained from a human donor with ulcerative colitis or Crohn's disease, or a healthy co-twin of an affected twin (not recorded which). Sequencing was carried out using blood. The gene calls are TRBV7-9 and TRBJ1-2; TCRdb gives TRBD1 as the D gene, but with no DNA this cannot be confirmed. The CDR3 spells CASSFVGQGYGYTF.